This T cell receptor beta chain was profiled in a study of regulatory T cells in long-lasting Graves disease. This clonotype was recorded at least ten times. Its specificity is not known. Time point given: persistent/refractory GD, antithyroid drugs over 5 years with positive TRAb. Construction of the TCR library relied on RNA isolated from PBMCs. V dropped 5 bases and J dropped 2; count of bases not matched to a gene: 10. The CDR3 sequence is 16 residues long. CDR1 and CDR2 (germline): LGHDT, YNNKEL (reference sequence). Study findings and constraints: Possibly, too few samples lowered accuracy.

Researchers made TCR beta libraries by using iRepertoire HTBI primers and running Arm-PCR on CDR3 regions. TCRdb reanalysed the multiplex PCR reads using MiXCR and keeps one entry per CDR3 protein. The sample has hundreds of thousands of distinct CDR3 sequences; roughly 20% are singletons. This TCR was sampled from a female donor with Graves disease. The chain recombines TRBV3-1 with TRBJ2-5, with 8 bases fitting TRBD1. Sequencing was performed on peripheral blood mononuclear cells (PBMCs), taken when the disease was refractory, from a patient treated with antithyroid drugs. DNA of the CDR3: TGTGCCAGCAGCTCTTATCCGGGACAGGTTCAAGAGACCCAGTACTTC. Its protein is CASSSYPGQVQETQYF.